This TCR beta chain comes out of a study of beta chain features in type 1 diabetes. Broader study findings: It was among patients, rather than healthy donors, that naive, central memory and Treg TCRB repertoires appeared more similar. Whether TCRB rearrangement is influenced by HLA type went unresolved here. Since sequencing was performed on cDNA, cells with high TCR expression could be over-represented.

CD4+ cells of the naive, central memory, regulatory and stem cell-like memory types were sorted via CD45RO/CCR7/CD25/CD127/CD95/CD27. Investigators reverse transcribed all isolated RNA, so they sequenced expressed TCRB transcripts. Method: immunoSEQ multiplex PCR; TCRdb's copy keeps in-frame clones and lacks some. The sample lists some 410,000 clones, over 10% seen once, with about 0.045% in the top ten. Concerning this clone itself: Its target is not known.

Germline V gives CDR1 MNHNS, CDR2 SASEGT. Trimming removed 3 bases from V and 6 bases from J, with 9 bases in between. The CDR3 loop spans 13 amino acids. This TCR derives from a woman between 18 and 29 years old in good health. Sequenced input: naive CD4+ T cells from blood. The rearrangement links TRBV6-1 to TRBJ2-1; D is possibly TRBD2 (6 bases). In DNA form, the CDR3 reads TGTGCCAGCAGTGAGGGACTGATCAATGAGCAGTTCTTC. This sequence encodes CASSEGLINEQFF.